This T cell receptor beta chain was identified during a study of tumor-infiltrating lymphocytes in glioblastoma multiforme. V dropped 5 bases and J dropped 8; count of bases not matched to a gene: 8. The germline CDR1 and CDR2 sequences are SEHNR and FQNEAQ (reference sequence). The CDR3 has 15 residues. TCRB libraries came from RNA via three nested multiplex PCR rounds. In TCRdb, the multiplex PCR reads were re-called with MiXCR into one record per CDR3 protein. This sample carries over 10,000 distinct CDR3 sequences, 66% of them seen once, and the ten largest clones take around 29%. This TCR came from a male donor with glioblastoma. Sequencing was carried out using brain tumor tissue. This chain uses TRBV7-9 with TRBJ2-1, with 11 positions matching TRBD2. The CDR3 protein is CASSKTSGAHDEQFF. The CDR3 bases are TGTGCCAGCAGCAAGACTAGCGGGGCCCACGATGAGCAGTTCTTC.